One sample yielded the 11 T cell receptor beta chains listed below, sequenced in a study of T cells after yellow fever vaccination. In TCRdb, the 5' RACE reads were re-called with MiXCR into one record per CDR3 protein. The profile covers under 400,000 distinct CDR3 sequences, with about 12% appearing a single time and about 3% taken by the ten largest. The sequencing here drew on CD4+ T cells sorted from PBMCs, taken 15 days after the yellow fever booster vaccination. The receptors come from a man between 18 and 35 years old who received the YFV17D yellow fever vaccine.

This clonotype appeared a few times. The chain recombines TRBV20-1 with TRBJ1-6; no clear D. V lost 0 bases and J lost 7, with 4 bases in between. Looked up from germline, CDR1 is DFQATT and CDR2 is SNEGSKA (reference sequence). This CDR3 contains 12 residues. The CDR3 loop reads CSARDDNSPLHF. DNA for the CDR3: TGCAGTGCTAGAGATGACAATTCACCCCTCCACTTT.

This clonotype was seen repeatedly, ten times or more. This chain links TRBV7-9 with TRBJ2-5, with D possibly being TRBD1 (5 bases). V was cut by 3 bases and J by 5 bases, with 16 bases left in between. The length of the CDR3 is 15 residues. Per the germline V gene, CDR1 is SEHNR and CDR2 is FQNEAQ (reference sequence). The CDR3 coding sequence is TGTGCCAGCAGCTTGAATGGCGGTTACAGGGAGACCCAGTACTTC. It specifies CASSLNGGYRETQYF.

This chain joins TRBV7-9 and TRBJ2-2, with D hard to call. This CDR3 is built from 18 residues. CDR1 SEHNR and CDR2 FQNEAQ come from the germline V gene (reference sequence). The ends were cut back, 7 bases at V and 3 bases at J, with 24 bases in the middle. The DNA for the CDR3 is TGTGCCAGCACCCTCATACAATGGGGTAGCACTTACACCGGGGAGCTGTTTTTT. Protein: CASTLIQWGSTYTGELFF.

This clonotype turned up a few times. The chain combines TRBV11-1 with TRBJ1-5; maybe TRBD1 (5 bases). Trimming cost V 7 bases and J 0 bases, with 31 bases left between them. The CDR3 contains 21 residues. CDR1 is SGHAT and CDR2 is FQDESV in the germline V gene (reference sequence). CDR3 DNA sequence: TGTGCCAGCACCCCGGGCCAGGGTTTAGAGGGATCTTCACCTAGCAATCAGCCCCAGCATTTT. Its protein is CASTPGQGLEGSSPSNQPQHF.

This clonotype was seen a few times. The chain uses TRBV6-5 and TRBJ2-1; 7 positions match TRBD2. Germline-derived CDR1 and CDR2 are MNHEY and SVGAGI. This CDR3 has 16 residues. The trim removed 6 bases at V and 7 bases at J, leaving 15 bases unmatched. The CDR3 DNA reads TGTGCCAGCAGCTCATTCGGGCGGGGGTATGGTAATGAGCAGTTCTTC. It translates to CASSSFGRGYGNEQFF.

CDR3 sequence: CASSPPTGTTTGELFF. CDR3 DNA: TGTGCCAGCAGCCCCCCCACCGGGACAACCACCGGGGAGCTGTTTTTT. The chain has TRBV5-5 and TRBJ2-2; possible D gene TRBD1, 6 bases. V lost 4 bases and J lost 4, with 17 bases in between. Germline V CDR1 and CDR2: SGHKS, YYEKEE (reference sequence). CDR3 length: 16 residues.

This clonotype has more than one count but fewer than ten. The gene calls are TRBV7-2 and TRBJ1-3; D is uncertain. The CDR3 loop spans 13 amino acids. Looked up from germline, CDR1 is SGHTA and CDR2 is FQGNSA. The V and J ends lost 0 bases and 7 bases respectively, with 7 bases between them. The DNA for the CDR3 is TGTGCCAGCAGCTTAGCGCTCGAGAACACCATATATTTT. Protein sequence: CASSLALENTIYF.

The sample holds a few counts of this clonotype. This chain links TRBV11-2 with TRBJ2-3; the D gene is possibly TRBD1 (5 bases). Germline lookup yields CDR1 SGHAT and CDR2 FQNNGV. Trimming took 8 bases from V and 3 from J, leaving 12 bases between them. CDR3 length: 13 amino acids. The CDR3 DNA sequence: TGTGCCAGCGGGCAGGGTCTGACAGATACGCAGTATTTT. Residues: CASGQGLTDTQYF.

This clonotype was seen only a few times. The V and J genes are TRBV29-1 and TRBJ1-1; no firm D call. V lost 4 bases to trimming and J lost 0 bases, with 3 bases between them. In germline, CDR1 is SQVTM, CDR2 ANQGSEA. CDR3 length equals 11 residues. CDR3 bases: TGCAGCGTTGGGGTGAACACTGAAGCTTTCTTT. Protein product: CSVGVNTEAFF.

This clonotype has only a few counts. The V call is TRBV5-1, the J call TRBJ1-4, with a tentative D call TRBD1 (6 bases). V lost 5 bases and J 4 bases, leaving 12 bases between the germline ends. Per germline, CDR1 SGHRS and CDR2 YFSETQ. CDR3 length: 14 amino acids. The CDR3 DNA sequence: TGCGCCAGCAGTAAAACAGGGATTAATGAAAAACTGTTTTTT. It translates to CASSKTGINEKLFF.

The chain uses TRBV11-2 and TRBJ2-4; TRBD2 might be the D (5 bases). This CDR3 comprises 16 residues. The germline CDR1 and CDR2 sequences are SGHAT and FQNNGV. V lost 1 base to trimming and J lost 0 bases, with 10 bases between them. The CDR3 protein is CASSLVVGIAKNIQYF. The CDR3 DNA reads TGTGCCAGCAGCTTAGTGGTCGGGATAGCCAAAAACATTCAGTACTTC.